This TCR beta chain was identified in a study of T cell responses to AZD1222 COVID-19 vaccine. For this clone: Its cognate antigen is unknown.

This CDR3 spans 16 amino acids. J was trimmed by 3 bases and V by 1 base; bases with no gene match: 4. Germline V lookup: CDR1 LGHNA, CDR2 YSLEER. Overall study findings and caveats: There were mostly white British donors and more females than males, and clonal diversity was possibly underestimated. Spike-specific TCR breadth and depth were elevated following two AZD1222 doses. Nearly half of spike-specific TCRs reportedly go after variant regions that carry no mutations.

Profiling relied on immunoSEQ multiplex PCR, and the TCRdb table lists in-frame clones only, not all of them. Of about 160,000 clones listed, around nine tenths are singletons. This chain links TRBV4-3 with TRBJ2-1, with TRBD1 identical over 9 bases. This sample comprised peripheral blood, obtained on day 0 of AZD1222 vaccination. The receptor was derived from an adult in good health. The DNA for the CDR3 is TGCGCCAGCAGCCAAGGGGGACAGGGAGGCTACAATGAGCAGTTCTTC. Translating gives CASSQGGQGGYNEQFF.